Following are 22 T cell receptor beta chains from one sample sequenced in a study of chemoradiotherapy in HPV16-positive cancers. Repertoires were generated with immunoSEQ multiplex PCR, while TCRdb's copy carries only in-frame clones and drops some. The sample has 12,000 to 15,000 clones, approximately 91% seen once; the top ten hold about 2.5%. The specimen comprised blood, sampled from a patient who underwent chemoradiotherapy. The receptors shown here come from a human donor with HPV-associated anogenital cancer.

The rearrangement uses TRBV5-1 and TRBJ2-3, with TRBD2 matching over 7 bases. Germline CDR1 SGHRS, CDR2 YFSETQ. The ends lost 4 bases at V and 1 base at J; junction bases unmatched: 9. The CDR3 consists of 16 residues. Here the CDR3 reads CASSPPSGTGTDTQYF. The DNA of the CDR3 is TGCGCCAGCAGCCCCCCTAGCGGAACAGGCACAGATACGCAGTATTTT. The variable domain in full, with the rest retrieved from reference TRBV5-1 and TRBJ2-3, is KAGVTQTPRYLIKTRGQQVTLSCSPISGHRSVSWYQQTPGQGLQFLFEYFSETQRNKGNFPGRFSGRQFSNSRSEMNVSTLELGDSALYLCASSPPSGTGTDTQYFGPGTRLTVL.

V and J are TRBV6-4 and TRBJ2-1; no definite D call. Germline values: CDR1 MRHNA, CDR2 SNTAGT. V lost 5 bases and J lost 1, with 9 bases in between. The CDR3 loop spans 14 amino acids. The CDR3: CASSQDWSYNEQFF. The CDR3 nucleotides read TGTGCCAGCAGTCAAGACTGGTCCTACAATGAGCAGTTCTTC.

The chain links TRBV5-1 to TRBJ1-6; 10 bases are a match to TRBD1. CDR3 length equals 14 residues. V shed 3 bases, J shed 9 bases, and the junction held 3 bases outside the gene matches. CDR1 is SGHRS, CDR2 YFSETQ, per germline. The CDR3 DNA reads TGCGCCAGCAGCTGGGGACAGGGGAGTTCACCCCTCCACTTT. Amino acid sequence: CASSWGQGSSPLHF.

The V gene is TRBV12-5, the J gene TRBJ2-3; D is ambiguous. V lost 3 bases, J lost 4 bases, and 5 bases lay in between. Germline loops: CDR1 LGHNT, CDR2 FRNRAP. The CDR3 consists of 12 residues. The CDR3 sequence: CASGFLADTQYF. The DNA for the CDR3 is TGTGCTAGTGGTTTTCTGGCAGATACGCAGTATTTT.

This chain connects TRBV11-3 to TRBJ2-5, with 7 bases aligning to TRBD2. Losses at the gene ends were 5 bases for V and 2 bases for J; bases not matched to a gene: 8. CDR3 length equals 15 residues. Germline lookup yields CDR1 SGHNT and CDR2 YENEEA. The CDR3 sequence is CASSRSRGRQETQYF. The CDR3 DNA is TGTGCCAGCAGCCGCTCGCGGGGGAGACAAGAGACCCAGTACTTC.

The chain couples TRBV5-8 to TRBJ2-7, with D tentatively TRBD1 or TRBD2 (5 bases each). This CDR3 has 15 residues. Trimming pared 4 bases from V and 4 bases from J, leaving 18 bases between. From germline, CDR1 is SGHTS and CDR2 YDEGEE. CDR3: CASSRYGAAAYEQYF. CDR3 DNA sequence: TGTGCCAGCAGCCGCTACGGGGCCGCCGCTTACGAGCAGTACTTC.

This chain joins TRBV6-5 and TRBJ1-2, with 8 bases aligning to TRBD1. With 4 bases clipped from V and 4 bases from J, the junction kept 5 bases outside the gene matches. The germline V gene has CDR1 MNHEY and CDR2 SVGAGI. CDR3 length equals 14 residues. CDR3 DNA: TGTGCCAGCAGTTTTAGGACAGGGATCTATGGCTACACCTTC. This encodes CASSFRTGIYGYTF.

This clone has only one observation. This chain links TRBV5-1 with TRBJ2-3; D remains unclear. V dropped 7 bases and J dropped 0 bases, with 12 bases sitting between them. This CDR3 region has 14 residues. Germline CDR1 SGHRS, CDR2 YFSETQ. In nucleotides, the CDR3 is TGCGCCAGCGCACCTAGGGAAAGCACAGATACGCAGTATTTT. Its protein is CASAPRESTDTQYF.

The chain is built from TRBV25-1 and TRBJ2-7; D is possibly TRBD1 (5 bases). The length of the CDR3 is 15 residues. The germline gives CDR1 MGHDK, CDR2 SYGVNS. V lost 9 bases and J 2 bases, leaving 20 bases between the germline ends. Written as DNA, the CDR3 is TGTGCCAGTTCCCCTAGGTCAGGGTATACCTACGAGCAGTACTTC. It translates to CASSPRSGYTYEQYF.

The chain has TRBV30 and TRBJ1-3; 7 bases are a match to TRBD1. With V trimmed by 2 bases and J by 1 base, 5 bases remained unmatched. Germline V gene sequence: CDR1 GTSNPN, CDR2 SVGIG (reference sequence). There are 15 residues in the CDR3. CDR3 DNA sequence: TGTGCCTGGAGTCCAGCCAGGGGGTCTGGAAACACCATATATTTT. Protein sequence: CAWSPARGSGNTIYF.

The chain carries TRBV13 and TRBJ1-1; D possibly corresponds to TRBD1 (5 bases). Germline CDR1 is PRHDT and CDR2 is FYEKMQ (reference sequence). The CDR3 runs 18 residues. V dropped 0 bases and J dropped 3 bases, with 20 bases sitting between them. CDR3 in amino acids: CASSLGVGGLREYTEAFF. The CDR3 DNA follows: TGTGCCAGCAGCTTAGGAGTCGGAGGCCTCAGGGAGTACACTGAAGCTTTCTTT.

The genes are TRBV7-8 and TRBJ2-1; 11 bases are shared with TRBD2. The CDR3 consists of 16 residues. CDR1 and CDR2 (germline): SGHVS, FQNEAQ. With 5 bases clipped from V and 15 bases from J, the junction kept 18 bases outside the gene matches. As DNA, the CDR3 is TGTGCCAGCAGCCCAGACCAGACTAGCGGGGTACGGGGGTGGTTCTTC. It yields the protein CASSPDQTSGVRGWFF. Using reference TRBV7-8 and TRBJ2-1 for the parts outside the CDR3, the full variable domain is GAGVSQSPRYKVAKRGQDVALRCDPISGHVSLFWYQQALGQGPEFLTYFQNEAQLDKSGLPSDRFFAERPEGSVSTLKIQRTQQEDSAVYLCASSPDQTSGVRGWFFGPGTRLTVL.

The V gene is TRBV11-2, the J gene TRBJ2-2, with TRBD2 matching over 11 bases. This CDR3 contains 19 residues. The germline V gene encodes CDR1 SGHAT and CDR2 FQNNGV. With 4 bases clipped from V and 0 bases from J, the junction kept 10 bases outside the gene matches. CDR3 loop: CASSYWDLAGGPNTGELFF. CDR3 sequence (DNA): TGTGCCAGCAGCTATTGGGATCTAGCGGGGGGACCGAACACCGGGGAGCTGTTTTTT.

This clone was seen once. The chain has TRBV11-2 and TRBJ2-5; D unclear. Trimming shortened V by 6 bases and J by 1 base, and 9 bases separated the two germline ends. The germline CDR1 and CDR2 sequences are SGHAT and FQNNGV. The CDR3 consists of 13 residues. This CDR3 reads CASRRTFQETQYF. The CDR3 region has the DNA TGTGCCAGCAGACGAACGTTCCAAGAGACCCAGTACTTC.

The V gene is TRBV19, the J gene TRBJ1-2; D possibly corresponds to TRBD1 (5 bases). This CDR3 region has 15 residues. Trimming took 4 bases from V and 1 from J, leaving 13 bases between them. The V gene's germline CDR1 is LNHDA and CDR2 SQIVND (reference sequence). The CDR3 DNA reads TGTGCCAGTAGTAGGGACGGAGTCTTTAACTATGGCTACACCTTC. Translation gives CASSRDGVFNYGYTF.

The chain links TRBV5-6 to TRBJ1-2, with TRBD1 as a possible D gene (5 bases). V was pared by 6 bases and J by 4 bases, with 22 bases between. Germline CDR1 reads SGHDT; CDR2 reads YYEEEE. This CDR3 spans 16 amino acids. CDR3 residues: CASTGPGTWGGYGYTF. DNA for the CDR3: TGTGCCAGCACCGGCCCAGGGACGTGGGGGGGCTATGGCTACACCTTC.

The chain is built from TRBV6-5 and TRBJ1-2; 9 bases fit TRBD1. Germline loops: CDR1 MNHEY, CDR2 SVGAGI. The ends lost 2 bases at V and 6 bases at J; junction bases unmatched: 7. The length of the CDR3 is 15 residues. The CDR3 is CASSYGTGYYDGYTF. Written as DNA, the CDR3 is TGTGCCAGCAGTTACGGGACAGGGTACTATGATGGCTACACCTTC.

V and J are TRBV4-1 and TRBJ1-4, with D possibly matching TRBD1 (5 bases). Germline V lookup: CDR1 MGHRA, CDR2 YSYEKL. V lost 3 bases to trimming and J lost 0 bases, with 11 bases between them. The CDR3 runs to 16 residues. The CDR3 DNA sequence: TGCGCCAGCAGCCATTTTGACAGCGCAACTAATGAAAAACTGTTTTTT. This gives the protein CASSHFDSATNEKLFF.

This clone was counted once. The chain has TRBV4-1 and TRBJ1-5, with TRBD1 matching over 9 bases. J was trimmed by 5 bases and V by 4 bases; bases with no gene match: 6. Germline loops: CDR1 MGHRA, CDR2 YSYEKL. There are 15 residues in the CDR3. The chain's CDR3 is CASSPRQGVDQPQHF. The CDR3 DNA is TGCGCCAGCAGCCCAAGACAGGGGGTTGATCAGCCCCAGCATTTT.

The chain links TRBV18 to TRBJ2-7; TRBD2 aligns across 8 bases. Germline lookup yields CDR1 KGHSH and CDR2 LQKENI. With 6 bases clipped from V and 2 bases from J, the junction kept 12 bases outside the gene matches. The CDR3 extends over 16 amino acids. CDR3 amino acids: CASSLLTTLAAYEQYF. CDR3 DNA sequence: TGTGCCAGCTCTCTCCTAACGACACTAGCGGCCTACGAGCAGTACTTC.

The V gene is TRBV2, the J gene TRBJ1-2, with D possibly being TRBD1 (6 bases). The ends were cut back, 3 bases at V and 10 bases at J, with 15 bases in the middle. CDR3 length equals 13 residues. Germline-derived CDR1 and CDR2 are SNHLY and FYNNEI. The CDR3 nucleotides read TGTGCCAGCAGTGACAGGGGTAAAGAGGACTACACCTTC. It yields the protein CASSDRGKEDYTF.

The table lists this clone with a few counts. The CDR3 spells CASSQGDSSYEQYF. The CDR3, as DNA: TGCGCCAGCAGCCAGGGGGACAGCTCCTACGAGCAGTACTTC. The rearrangement links TRBV4-1 to TRBJ2-7; 7 bases agree with TRBD1. The CDR3 is 14 amino acids. Unmatched junction bases numbered 2, after V lost 3 bases and J lost 0 bases. The germline CDR1 and CDR2 sequences are MGHRA and YSYEKL.